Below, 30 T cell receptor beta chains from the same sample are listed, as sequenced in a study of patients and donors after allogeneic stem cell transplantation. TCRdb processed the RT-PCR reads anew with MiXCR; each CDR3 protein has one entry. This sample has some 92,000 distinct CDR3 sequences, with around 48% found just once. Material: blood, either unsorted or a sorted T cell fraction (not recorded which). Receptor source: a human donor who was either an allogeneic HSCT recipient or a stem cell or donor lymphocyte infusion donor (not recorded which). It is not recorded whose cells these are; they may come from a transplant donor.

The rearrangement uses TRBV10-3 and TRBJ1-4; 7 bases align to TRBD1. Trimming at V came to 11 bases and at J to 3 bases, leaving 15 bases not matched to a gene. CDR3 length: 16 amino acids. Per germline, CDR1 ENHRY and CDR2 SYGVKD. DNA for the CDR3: TGTGCCTCCAGGACAGGCCCAGGGTTAGCTAATGAAAAACTGTTTTTT. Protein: CASRTGPGLANEKLFF.

Here the CDR3 DNA reads TGTGCCAGCAGCCAAGATAAGCCCGGGACGGCTAACTATGGCTACACCTTC. Residues: CASSQDKPGTANYGYTF. The chain carries TRBV3-2 and TRBJ1-2; TRBD1 is the table's D call and was not checked against the DNA. TRBV3-2 counts as a pseudogene. This CDR3 has 17 amino acids.

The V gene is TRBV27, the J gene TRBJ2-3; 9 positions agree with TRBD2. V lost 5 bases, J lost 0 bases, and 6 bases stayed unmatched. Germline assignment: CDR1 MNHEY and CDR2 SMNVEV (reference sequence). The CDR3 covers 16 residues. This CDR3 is CASSRRTSASTDTQYF. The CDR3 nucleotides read TGTGCCAGCAGTCGACGGACTAGCGCAAGCACAGATACGCAGTATTTT.

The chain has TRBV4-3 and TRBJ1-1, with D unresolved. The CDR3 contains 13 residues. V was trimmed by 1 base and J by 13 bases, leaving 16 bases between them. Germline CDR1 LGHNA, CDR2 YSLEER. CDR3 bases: TGCGCCAGCAGCCAAGTATTGACGGCCCCGGGTTTCTTT. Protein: CASSQVLTAPGFF.

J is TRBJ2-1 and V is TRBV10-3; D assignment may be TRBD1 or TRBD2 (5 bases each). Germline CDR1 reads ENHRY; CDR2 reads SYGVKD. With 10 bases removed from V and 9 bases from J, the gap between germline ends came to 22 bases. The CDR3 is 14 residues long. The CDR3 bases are TGTGCCACCAGAGGGGTGGTGGGAAGTGGTGAGCAGTTCTTC. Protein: CATRGVVGSGEQFF.

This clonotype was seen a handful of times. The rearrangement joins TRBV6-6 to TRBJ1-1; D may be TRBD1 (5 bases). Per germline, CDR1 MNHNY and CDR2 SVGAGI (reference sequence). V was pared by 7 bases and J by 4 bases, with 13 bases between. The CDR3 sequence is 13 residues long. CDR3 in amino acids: CASTLSQGTEAFF. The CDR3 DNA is TGTGCCAGCACCCTATCCCAGGGCACTGAAGCTTTCTTT.

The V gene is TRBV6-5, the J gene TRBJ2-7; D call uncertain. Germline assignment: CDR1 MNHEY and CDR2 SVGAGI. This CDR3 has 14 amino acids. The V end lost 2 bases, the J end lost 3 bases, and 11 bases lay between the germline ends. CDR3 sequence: CASSYGVPDYEQYF. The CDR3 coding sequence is TGTGCCAGCAGTTACGGGGTCCCCGACTACGAGCAGTACTTC.

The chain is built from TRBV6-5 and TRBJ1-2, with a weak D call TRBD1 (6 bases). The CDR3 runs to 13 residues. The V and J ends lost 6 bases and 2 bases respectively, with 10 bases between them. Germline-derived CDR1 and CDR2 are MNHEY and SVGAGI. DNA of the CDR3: TGTGCCAGCAGCCGACAGGAAAACTATGGCTACACCTTC. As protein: CASSRQENYGYTF.

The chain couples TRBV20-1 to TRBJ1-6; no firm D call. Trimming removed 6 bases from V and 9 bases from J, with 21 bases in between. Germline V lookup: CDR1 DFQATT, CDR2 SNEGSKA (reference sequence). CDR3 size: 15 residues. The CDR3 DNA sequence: TGCAGTGCCCCCGTCCCCCCCGGAGATGGTTCACCCCTCCACTTT. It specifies CSAPVPPGDGSPLHF.

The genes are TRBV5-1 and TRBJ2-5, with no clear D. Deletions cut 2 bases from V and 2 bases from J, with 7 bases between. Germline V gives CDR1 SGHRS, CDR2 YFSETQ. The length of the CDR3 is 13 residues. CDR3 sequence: CASSLLDQETQYF. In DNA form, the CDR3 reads TGCGCCAGCAGCTTATTGGATCAAGAGACCCAGTACTTC.

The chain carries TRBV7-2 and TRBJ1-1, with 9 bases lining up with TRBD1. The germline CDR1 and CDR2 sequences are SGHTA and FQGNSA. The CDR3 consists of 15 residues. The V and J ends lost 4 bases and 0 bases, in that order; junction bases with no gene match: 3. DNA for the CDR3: TGTGCCAGCAGCTGGGGACAGGGTATGAACACTGAAGCTTTCTTT. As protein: CASSWGQGMNTEAFF.

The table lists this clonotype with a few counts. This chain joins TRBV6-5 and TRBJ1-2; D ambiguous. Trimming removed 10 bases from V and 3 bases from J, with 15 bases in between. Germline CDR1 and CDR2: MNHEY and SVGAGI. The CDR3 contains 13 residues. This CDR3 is CATYAPPYYGYTF. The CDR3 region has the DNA TGTGCCACCTACGCCCCCCCTTACTATGGCTACACCTTC.

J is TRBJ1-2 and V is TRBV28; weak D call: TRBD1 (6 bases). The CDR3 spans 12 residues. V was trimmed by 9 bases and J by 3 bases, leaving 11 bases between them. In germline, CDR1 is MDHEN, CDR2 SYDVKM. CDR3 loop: CASRGTHYGYTF. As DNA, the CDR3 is TGTGCCAGTAGGGGGACCCACTATGGCTACACCTTC.

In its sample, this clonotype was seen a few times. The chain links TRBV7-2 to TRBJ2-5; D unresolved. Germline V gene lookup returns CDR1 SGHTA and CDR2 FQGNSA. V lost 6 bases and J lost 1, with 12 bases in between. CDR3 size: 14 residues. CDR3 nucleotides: TGTGCCAGCAGTCTTTGGGGTTCCCAAGAGACCCAGTACTTC. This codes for CASSLWGSQETQYF.

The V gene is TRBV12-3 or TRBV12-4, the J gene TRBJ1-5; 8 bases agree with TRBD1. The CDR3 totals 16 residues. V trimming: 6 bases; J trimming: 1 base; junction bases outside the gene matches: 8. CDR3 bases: TGTGCCAGCAGGCCAAACACAGGGGGAAGCAATCAGCCCCAGCATTTT. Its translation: CASRPNTGGSNQPQHF.

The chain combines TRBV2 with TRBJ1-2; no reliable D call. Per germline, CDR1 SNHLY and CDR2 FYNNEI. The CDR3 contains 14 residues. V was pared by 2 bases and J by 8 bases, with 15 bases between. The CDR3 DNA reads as TGTGCCAGCAGTGAATTCGAGAACCAAAGGGGCTACACCTTC. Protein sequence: CASSEFENQRGYTF.

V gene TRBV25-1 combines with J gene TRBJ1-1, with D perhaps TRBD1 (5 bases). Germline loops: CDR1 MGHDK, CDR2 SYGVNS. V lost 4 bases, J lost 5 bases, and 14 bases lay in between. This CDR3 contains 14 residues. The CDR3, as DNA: TGTGCCAGCAGTGGCAGGGTGAGCTTGACTGAAGCTTTCTTT. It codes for CASSGRVSLTEAFF.

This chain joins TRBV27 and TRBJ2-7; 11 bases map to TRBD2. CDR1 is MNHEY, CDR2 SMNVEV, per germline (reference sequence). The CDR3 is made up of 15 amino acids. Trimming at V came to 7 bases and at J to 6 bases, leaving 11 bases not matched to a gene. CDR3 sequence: CASTPGTSGSGEQYF. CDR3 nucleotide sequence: TGTGCCAGCACCCCAGGTACTAGCGGGAGTGGCGAGCAGTACTTC.

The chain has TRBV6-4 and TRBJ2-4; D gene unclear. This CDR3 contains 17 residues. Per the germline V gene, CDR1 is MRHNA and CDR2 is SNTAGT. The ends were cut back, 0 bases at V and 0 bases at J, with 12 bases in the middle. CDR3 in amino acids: CASSDSSPSKAKNIQYF. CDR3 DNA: TGTGCCAGCAGTGACTCGAGCCCTTCTAAAGCCAAAAACATTCAGTACTTC.

CDR3 sequence: CSAKTVAGAYEQYF. CDR3 nucleotides: TGCAGTGCTAAGACGGTAGCGGGGGCCTACGAGCAGTACTTC. The chain links TRBV20-1 to TRBJ2-7; TRBD2 matches 9 bases. The CDR3 extends over 14 amino acids. Germline V gives CDR1 DFQATT, CDR2 SNEGSKA (reference sequence). J lost 2 bases, V lost 4 bases, and 6 bases had no gene match.

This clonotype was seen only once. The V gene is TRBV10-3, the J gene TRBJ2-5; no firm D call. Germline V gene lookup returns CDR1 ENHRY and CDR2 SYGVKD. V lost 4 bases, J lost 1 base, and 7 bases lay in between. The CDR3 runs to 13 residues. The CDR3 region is CAISGQPQETQYF. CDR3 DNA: TGTGCCATCAGTGGGCAGCCCCAAGAGACCCAGTACTTC.

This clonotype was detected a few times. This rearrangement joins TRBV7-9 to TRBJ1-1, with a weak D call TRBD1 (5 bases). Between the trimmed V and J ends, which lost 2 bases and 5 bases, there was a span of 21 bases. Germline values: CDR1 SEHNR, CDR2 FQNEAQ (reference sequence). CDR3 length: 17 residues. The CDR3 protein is CASSLRGAPSLGTEAFF. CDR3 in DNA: TGTGCCAGCAGCTTAAGAGGGGCGCCGAGCTTAGGGACTGAAGCTTTCTTT.

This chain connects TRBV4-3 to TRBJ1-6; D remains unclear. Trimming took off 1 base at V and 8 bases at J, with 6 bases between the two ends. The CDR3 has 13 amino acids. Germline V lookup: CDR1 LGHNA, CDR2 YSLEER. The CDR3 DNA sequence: TGCGCCAGCAGCCAAGTCTCAGATTCACCCCTCCACTTT. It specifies CASSQVSDSPLHF.

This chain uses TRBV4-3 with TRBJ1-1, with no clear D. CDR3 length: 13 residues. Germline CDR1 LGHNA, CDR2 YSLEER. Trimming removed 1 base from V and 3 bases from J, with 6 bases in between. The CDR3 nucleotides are TGCGCCAGCAGCCAAGTGGGGTACACTGAAGCTTTCTTT. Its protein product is CASSQVGYTEAFF.

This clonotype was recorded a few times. Here the CDR3 reads CASSLARGPNTEAFF. In DNA form, the CDR3 reads TGCGCCAGCAGCTTGGCCAGGGGACCGAACACTGAAGCTTTCTTT. This sequence joins TRBV5-1 and TRBJ1-1, with D maybe TRBD1 (6 bases). The CDR3 length is 15 residues. Germline values: CDR1 SGHRS, CDR2 YFSETQ. V lost 0 bases and J lost 1, with 10 bases in between.

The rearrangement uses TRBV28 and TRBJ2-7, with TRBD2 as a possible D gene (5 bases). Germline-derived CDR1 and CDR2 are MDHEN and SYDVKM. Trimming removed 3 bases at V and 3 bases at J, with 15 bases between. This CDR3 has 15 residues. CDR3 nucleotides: TGTGCCAGCAGTTTTAAGGAGGATTGGGGCTACGAGCAGTACTTC. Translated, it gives CASSFKEDWGYEQYF.

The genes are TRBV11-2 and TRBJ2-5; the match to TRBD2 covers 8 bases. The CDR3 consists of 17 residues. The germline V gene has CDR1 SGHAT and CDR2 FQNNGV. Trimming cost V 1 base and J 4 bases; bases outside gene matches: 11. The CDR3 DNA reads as TGTGCCAGCAGCTTAGTGTTTGGCCTAGCGGGCCGAGAGACCCAGTACTTC. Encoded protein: CASSLVFGLAGRETQYF.

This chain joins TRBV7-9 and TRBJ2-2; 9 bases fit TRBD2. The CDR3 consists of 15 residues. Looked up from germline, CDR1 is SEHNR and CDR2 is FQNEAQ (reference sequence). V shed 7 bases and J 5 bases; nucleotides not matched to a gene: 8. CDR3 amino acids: CASTPPSGITGELFF. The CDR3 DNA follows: TGTGCCAGCACTCCCCCTAGCGGGATTACCGGGGAGCTGTTTTTT.

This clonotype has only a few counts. CDR3 residues: CASSQVTENTEAFF. The CDR3, as DNA: TGCGCCAGCAGCCAAGTGACAGAGAACACTGAAGCTTTCTTT. The V and J genes are TRBV4-1 and TRBJ1-1; D might be TRBD1 (5 bases). Trimming shortened V by 1 base and J by 1 base, and 7 bases separated the two germline ends. The CDR3 runs to 14 residues. The V gene's germline CDR1 is MGHRA and CDR2 YSYEKL.

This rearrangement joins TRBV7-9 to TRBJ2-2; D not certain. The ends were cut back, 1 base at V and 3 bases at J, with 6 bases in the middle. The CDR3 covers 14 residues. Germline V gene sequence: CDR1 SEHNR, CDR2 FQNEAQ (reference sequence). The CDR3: CASSLGTDTGELFF. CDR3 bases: TGTGCCAGCAGCTTAGGCACAGACACCGGGGAGCTGTTTTTT.